Presented here are 24 T cell receptor beta chains from one specimen sequenced in a study of blood T cells in healthy people across ages. Using a J-beta primer mix together with a sample-barcoded 5' primer, a second PCR was run for roughly 6 to 12 cycles. TCRdb re-called the 5' RACE reads with MiXCR, one entry per CDR3 protein. The table shows about 1.8 million distinct CDR3 sequences, with around half occurring only once. Input material: blood. The source is a woman between 35 and 50 years old in good health.

The gene calls are TRBV12-3 or TRBV12-4 and TRBJ2-3; D not resolved. This CDR3 has 14 amino acids. V dropped 1 base and J dropped 8 bases, with 13 bases sitting between them. CDR3 region: CASSLVKSLFTQYF. In DNA form, the CDR3 reads TGTGCCAGCAGTTTAGTAAAGTCATTATTTACGCAGTATTTT.

Notes on this clonotype: This may be a read error, as it is one base from a much larger clone. The chain recombines TRBV7-2 with TRBJ2-5; 8 nucleotides agree with TRBD1. Germline assignment: CDR1 SGHTA and CDR2 FQGNSA. CDR3 length: 13 residues. The CDR3, as DNA: TGTGCCAGCAGCGCGGACAGGGCGGAGACCCGGTACTTC. This sequence encodes CASSADRAETRYF.

The chain recombines TRBV7-9 with TRBJ1-1, with 7 bases identical to TRBD1. CDR3 length: 17 residues. CDR1 is SEHNR and CDR2 is FQNEAQ in the germline V gene (reference sequence). V lost 5 bases to trimming and J lost 4 bases; unmatched junction nucleotides: 16. The CDR3: CASSRFGAGGWITEAFF. The CDR3 DNA is TGTGCCAGCAGCCGATTTGGGGCAGGGGGATGGATCACTGAAGCTTTCTTT. Full variable domain (remainder filled in from reference TRBV7-9 and TRBJ1-1): DTGVSQNPRHKITKRGQNVTFRCDPISEHNRLYWYRQTLGQGPEFLTYFQNEAQLEKSRLLSDRFSAERPKGSFSTLEIQRTEQGDSAMYLCASSRFGAGGWITEAFFGQGTRLTVV.

This clonotype was seen a handful of times. The J gene is TRBJ2-1, the V gene TRBV4-3, with TRBD2 as a possible D gene (6 bases). CDR1 is LGHNA, CDR2 YSLEER, per germline. Trimming shortened V by 4 bases and J by 0 bases, and 13 bases separated the two germline ends. The CDR3 totals 16 residues. The chain's CDR3 is CASSRRAGSSYNEQFF. For the CDR3, the DNA is TGCGCCAGCAGCCGGAGAGCGGGTAGCTCCTACAATGAGCAGTTCTTC.

This chain joins TRBV11-2 and TRBJ1-2; TRBD1 agrees at 9 bases. The V segment lost 3 bases and the J segment 4 bases; nucleotides outside the gene matches: 6. The germline V gene encodes CDR1 SGHAT and CDR2 FQNNGV. The CDR3 is 15 amino acids. The CDR3 loop is CASSFALGQGYGYTF. CDR3 nucleotide sequence: TGTGCCAGCAGCTTCGCCTTGGGACAGGGCTATGGCTACACCTTC.

This clonotype appeared a few times. V and J are TRBV7-8 and TRBJ2-6; TRBD1 or TRBD2 may be the D gene (5 bases each). Trimming shortened V by 3 bases and J by 4 bases, and 13 bases separated the two germline ends. The CDR3 has 16 residues. CDR1 is SGHVS, CDR2 FQNEAQ, per germline. CDR3 DNA: TGTGCCAGCAGCTTTTCGCGAGGGGCCGGGGCCAACGTCCTGACTTTC. Protein product: CASSFSRGAGANVLTF.

The chain has TRBV7-8 and TRBJ2-7; D possibly corresponds to TRBD1 (5 bases). Germline V gene lookup returns CDR1 SGHVS and CDR2 FQNEAQ. This CDR3 is 15 amino acids long. The ends were cut back, 5 bases at V and 5 bases at J, with 19 bases in the middle. CDR3 residues: CASSHLPRGFHEQYF. The CDR3 region has the DNA TGTGCCAGCAGCCACCTCCCAAGGGGATTCCACGAGCAGTACTTC.

The chain has TRBV5-1 and TRBJ2-1; the match to TRBD2 covers 15 bases. The CDR3 is 16 amino acids. Germline V gene lookup returns CDR1 SGHRS and CDR2 YFSETQ. The V gene end was trimmed by 4 bases and the J gene end by 10 bases; junction bases not matched to a gene: 9. The CDR3, as DNA: TGCGCCAGCAGCCTCAGGACTAGCGGGGGGGGAAGGGAGCAGTTCTTC. Protein: CASSLRTSGGGREQFF.

The chain is built from TRBV24-1 and TRBJ2-6, with D uncertain. The CDR3 is made up of 17 amino acids. V was pared by 4 bases and J by 0 bases, with 12 bases between. CDR1 KGHDR and CDR2 SFDVKD come from the germline V gene. In DNA, the CDR3 is TGTGCCACCAGTGACTCGGGCCCCGGCTCTGGGGCCAACGTCCTGACTTTC. This translates into CATSDSGPGSGANVLTF.

This clonotype was found a few times. V gene TRBV4-2 combines with J gene TRBJ2-4; TRBD2 agrees at 14 bases. The V gene end was trimmed by 3 bases and the J gene end by 0 bases; junction bases not matched to a gene: 4. Germline-derived CDR1 and CDR2 are LGHNA and YNFKEQ. This CDR3 contains 18 residues. The CDR3 loop is CASSHKGLAGVAKNIQYF. The DNA for the CDR3 is TGTGCCAGCAGCCATAAGGGACTAGCGGGAGTAGCCAAAAACATTCAGTACTTC.

The rearrangement uses TRBV7-2 and TRBJ2-7, with 10 nucleotides matching TRBD1. CDR1 and CDR2 from the germline V gene are SGHTA and FQGNSA. V was pared by 4 bases and J by 4 bases, with 7 bases of the junction left unmatched. The CDR3 has 15 residues. This chain's CDR3 is CASSSRQGAVYEQYF. The CDR3, as DNA: TGTGCCAGCAGCTCCCGACAGGGGGCGGTGTACGAGCAGTACTTC. The complete variable domain, with remaining parts taken from reference TRBV7-2 and TRBJ2-7, reads GAGVSQSPSNKVTEKGKDVELRCDPISGHTALYWYRQSLGQGLEFLIYFQGNSAPDKSGLPSDRFSAERTGGSVSTLTIQRTQQEDSAVYLCASSSRQGAVYEQYFGPGTRLTVT.

The chain links TRBV7-2 to TRBJ1-4, with TRBD1 matching 8 bases. There are 14 residues in the CDR3. Germline V gene sequence: CDR1 SGHTA, CDR2 FQGNSA. The J segment lost 7 bases and the V segment lost 5 bases, leaving 6 bases of the junction unmatched. CDR3: CASSKDRVLEKLFF. In DNA form, the CDR3 reads TGTGCCAGCAGCAAGGACAGGGTTCTTGAAAAACTGTTTTTT. Complete variable domain (other parts from reference TRBV7-2 and TRBJ1-4): GAGVSQSPSNKVTEKGKDVELRCDPISGHTALYWYRQSLGQGLEFLIYFQGNSAPDKSGLPSDRFSAERTGGSVSTLTIQRTQQEDSAVYLCASSKDRVLEKLFFGSGTQLSVL.

A few counts support this clonotype. The chain combines TRBV25-1 with TRBJ1-4; 8 bases match TRBD1. Germline assignment: CDR1 MGHDK and CDR2 SYGVNS. The CDR3 extends over 13 amino acids. V was clipped by 5 bases and J by 8 bases; unmatched bases: 4. Written as DNA, the CDR3 is TGTGCCAGCAGTACGGACAGGGAAGAAAAACTGTTTTTT. It codes for CASSTDREEKLFF.

With regard to this clonotype: The junction departs from the called germline gene at one end, perhaps through a read error. CDR3 amino acids: CASSSYRDRDYNEKFF. The CDR3 DNA sequence: TGCGCCAGCAGCTCCTACCGGGACAGGGACTACAATGAGAAGTTCTTC. The chain carries TRBV5-1 and TRBJ2-1, with 9 bases matching TRBD1. Germline V gene data show CDR1 as SGHRS and CDR2 as YFSETQ. This CDR3 spans 16 amino acids. The full variable domain, completed using reference TRBV5-1 and TRBJ2-1, is KAGVTQTPRYLIKTRGQQVTLSCSPISGHRSVSWYQQTPGQGLQFLFEYFSETQRNKGNFPGRFSGRQFSNSRSEMNVSTLELGDSALYLCASSSYRDRDYNEKFFGPGTRLTVL.

This rearrangement joins TRBV12-3 or TRBV12-4 to TRBJ2-3; the D call may be TRBD1 or TRBD2 (5 bases each). This CDR3 comprises 16 residues. V was shortened by 2 bases and J by 8 bases, with 20 bases between the two germline ends. Written as DNA, the CDR3 is TGTGCCAGCAGTTTATGGAGTGGGACCTCAGGAGCTACGCAGTATTTT. This translates into CASSLWSGTSGATQYF.

The chain recombines TRBV28 with TRBJ1-4, with D possibly being TRBD1 (5 bases). The CDR3 contains 14 residues. The V and J ends lost 10 bases and 3 bases respectively, with 15 bases between them. In germline, CDR1 is MDHEN, CDR2 SYDVKM. CDR3: CATLWGRANEKLFF. The CDR3 DNA sequence: TGTGCCACACTATGGGGGAGGGCTAATGAAAAACTGTTTTTT.

V is TRBV20-1 and J is TRBJ1-5, with D unresolved. Trimming took off 2 bases at V and 0 bases at J, with 8 bases between the two ends. CDR1 is DFQATT and CDR2 is SNEGSKA in the germline V gene (reference sequence). CDR3 length equals 14 residues. The CDR3 DNA follows: TGCAGTGCTAGATTACAGAATAGCAATCAGCCCCAGCATTTT. As protein: CSARLQNSNQPQHF.

In its sample, this clonotype was seen a few times. V is TRBV9 and J is TRBJ2-7; D not resolved. The V gene lost 0 bases and the J gene lost 2 bases, with 21 bases spanning the gap. CDR3 length: 18 amino acids. CDR1 SGDLS and CDR2 YYNGEE come from the germline V gene. CDR3 DNA sequence: TGTGCCAGCAGCGTAGGTAAGGGTGGGCTCCCTACTCCCTACGAGCAGTACTTC. Its protein product is CASSVGKGGLPTPYEQYF.

V and J are TRBV7-9 and TRBJ1-2; TRBD1 is a possible D gene (5 bases). CDR1 is SEHNR and CDR2 is FQNEAQ in the germline V gene (reference sequence). CDR3 length: 15 amino acids. Trimming left V 5 bases short and J 4 bases short, with 17 bases between. CDR3 nucleotide sequence: TGTGCCAGCAGCGCGACGGGGGAGAGCCTCTATGGCTACACCTTC. This encodes CASSATGESLYGYTF.

In this sample, this clonotype turned up a few times. This sequence joins TRBV14 and TRBJ2-3; tentative D call: TRBD1 (5 bases). The length of the CDR3 is 14 residues. The germline V gene encodes CDR1 SGHDN and CDR2 FVKESK. V was pared by 0 bases and J by 4 bases, with 8 bases between. CDR3 in amino acids: CASSQDPGSDTQYF. Written as DNA, the CDR3 is TGTGCCAGCAGCCAAGATCCAGGGTCAGATACGCAGTATTTT.

The chain combines TRBV11-2 with TRBJ2-5, with TRBD1 as a possible D gene (6 bases). The closer fit of TRBJ2-4 to the DNA end suggests the J call may be wrong. Germline assignment: CDR1 SGHAT and CDR2 FQNNGV. The CDR3 is 13 amino acids. CDR3 coding DNA: TGTGCCAGCAGACCAGGGACACAAAACATTCAGTACTTC. This codes for CASRPGTQNIQYF.

This clonotype was picked up many times. This chain joins TRBV28 and TRBJ2-5; possibly TRBD2 for D (5 bases). CDR3 length: 14 amino acids. From germline, CDR1 is MDHEN and CDR2 SYDVKM. V was pared by 3 bases and J by 4 bases, with 12 bases between. CDR3 in DNA: TGTGCCAGCAGTTTCGGTCTGGGGAGAGAGACCCAGTACTTC. It yields the protein CASSFGLGRETQYF.

The chain is built from TRBV6-5 and TRBJ1-4; 9 bases align to TRBD1. Germline V gene data show CDR1 as MNHEY and CDR2 as SVGAGI. The V segment lost 6 bases and the J segment 6 bases; nucleotides outside the gene matches: 11. The CDR3 sequence is 16 residues long. The CDR3 protein is CASSNAGTGSYEKLFF. DNA of the CDR3: TGTGCCAGCAGCAACGCCGGGACAGGGAGCTATGAAAAACTGTTTTTT.

This clonotype was seen more than once but under ten times. The chain recombines TRBV27 with TRBJ2-3, with a possible D match to TRBD2 (5 bases). Trimming removed 5 bases from V and 0 bases from J, with 9 bases in between. The V gene's germline CDR1 is MNHEY and CDR2 SMNVEV (reference sequence). The CDR3 spans 14 residues. The CDR3 loop reads CASSDWTSTDTQYF. The CDR3, as DNA: TGTGCCAGCAGTGATTGGACTAGCACAGATACGCAGTATTTT.